These 21 T cell receptor beta chains were sequenced from one sample in a study of CD8+ T cells in alopecia areata. RNA was isolated and reverse transcribed to cDNA, the sequencing template. The repertoire was sequenced with immunoSEQ multiplex PCR; TCRdb's copy has only in-frame clones and lacks some. The data contain 200,000 to 250,000 clones, 57% of them singletons. The sample in question was CD4+ T cells sorted from blood, obtained at week 0. These receptors originate from a human donor with alopecia areata.

This clone has just a few counts. The genes are TRBV29-1 and TRBJ2-7; the match to TRBD1 covers 8 bases. Trimming removed 4 bases from V and 4 bases from J; junction bases left unmatched: 6. Germline V gene lookup returns CDR1 SQVTM and CDR2 ANQGSEA. CDR3 size: 13 residues. CDR3 region: CSVVSGGAYEQYF. The CDR3 DNA is TGCAGCGTTGTGTCAGGGGGCGCGTACGAGCAGTACTTC.

This clone was picked up a small number of times. The chain uses TRBV29-1 and TRBJ2-5, with 7 bases that match TRBD1. The germline V gene has CDR1 SQVTM and CDR2 ANQGSEA. The CDR3 loop spans 15 amino acids. V shed 7 bases and J 5 bases; nucleotides not matched to a gene: 16. CDR3 sequence reads: CSAGMTGNVLETQYF. CDR3 coding DNA: TGCAGCGCCGGAATGACAGGGAACGTTCTTGAGACCCAGTACTTC.

This clone occurred a few times. V and J are TRBV7-6 and TRBJ2-1, with 9 bases aligning to TRBD1. This CDR3 has 14 residues. In germline, CDR1 is SGHVS, CDR2 FNYEAQ. V lost 5 bases to trimming and J lost 5 bases; unmatched junction nucleotides: 4. The chain's CDR3 is CASSPGTGNNEQFF. The CDR3 nucleotides read TGTGCCAGCAGCCCCGGGACAGGGAACAATGAGCAGTTCTTC.

V and J are TRBV27 and TRBJ2-2; TRBD2 is a possible D gene (5 bases). Trimming cost V 5 bases and J 4 bases, with 17 bases left between them. The CDR3 loop spans 16 amino acids. CDR1 and CDR2 (germline): MNHEY, SMNVEV (reference sequence). The CDR3 DNA reads TGTGCCAGCAGTCCCCTGCCCGGGAACCCCACCGGGGAGCTGTTTTTT. Translating it yields CASSPLPGNPTGELFF.

The J gene is TRBJ1-2, the V gene TRBV23-1; D gene unclear. TRBV23-1 is treated as an ORF (open reading frame) with a function not yet certain. Trimming took 0 bases from V and 0 from J, leaving 14 bases between them. The CDR3 contains 17 residues. CDR3: CASSQSNEIRSNYGYTF. CDR3 sequence (DNA): TGCGCCAGCAGTCAATCCAACGAGATTAGATCTAACTATGGCTACACCTTC.

This sequence joins TRBV5-6 and TRBJ1-2; D gene unclear. The germline V and J ends were trimmed by 6 bases and 8 bases, with 14 bases remaining between them. The CDR3 consists of 12 residues. Looked up from germline, CDR1 is SGHDT and CDR2 is YYEEEE. CDR3 in amino acids: CASNYETGGYTF. CDR3 nucleotide sequence: TGTGCCAGCAACTACGAGACGGGAGGCTACACCTTC.

The chain has TRBV5-6 and TRBJ2-5; D is possibly TRBD2 (6 bases). CDR1 and CDR2 from the germline V gene are SGHDT and YYEEEE. V gave up 7 bases and J gave up 7 bases, with 20 bases separating them. CDR3 length: 14 residues. CDR3 residues: CASWLRESVGTQYF. DNA for the CDR3: TGTGCCAGCTGGTTACGGGAGTCCGTTGGGACCCAGTACTTC.

This clone came up a few times. The J gene is TRBJ2-3, the V gene TRBV19; tentatively, D is TRBD2 (6 bases). Germline CDR1 reads LNHDA; CDR2 reads SQIVND (reference sequence). This CDR3 contains 15 residues. Trimming pared 3 bases from V and 2 bases from J, leaving 12 bases between. This chain's CDR3 is CASSIGTLYTDTQYF. CDR3 in DNA: TGTGCCAGTAGTATTGGGACTCTTTACACAGATACGCAGTATTTT.

The sample holds one count of this clone. V gene TRBV10-2 combines with J gene TRBJ2-7, with D unclear. Trimming stripped 7 bases from V and 0 bases from J, with 10 bases between. The CDR3 runs 13 residues. Germline V lookup: CDR1 WSHSY, CDR2 SAAADI. Written as DNA, the CDR3 is TGCGCCAGCACCCGTTACAACTCCTACGAGCAGTACTTC. This translates into CASTRYNSYEQYF.

The V and J genes are TRBV6-5 and TRBJ2-7, with 7 positions matching TRBD1. The V gene's germline CDR1 is MNHEY and CDR2 SVGAGI. With 8 bases clipped from V and 5 bases from J, the junction kept 6 bases outside the gene matches. The CDR3 covers 12 residues. This CDR3 reads CASLDRFHEQYF. DNA of the CDR3: TGTGCCAGCCTGGACAGGTTCCACGAGCAGTACTTC.

The CDR3 is CAWMLLYNEQFF. CDR3 DNA sequence: TGTGCCTGGATGTTACTATACAATGAGCAGTTCTTC. The chain uses TRBV30 and TRBJ2-1; D remains unclear. This CDR3 has 12 amino acids. V was trimmed by 4 bases and J by 4 bases, leaving 8 bases between them. Germline assignment: CDR1 GTSNPN and CDR2 SVGIG (reference sequence).

This chain joins TRBV30 and TRBJ1-5; 7 bases line up with TRBD1. Germline V gene lookup returns CDR1 GTSNPN and CDR2 SVGIG (reference sequence). The CDR3 has 15 residues. The V segment lost 4 bases and the J segment 3 bases; nucleotides outside the gene matches: 9. DNA for the CDR3: TGTGCCTGGACCCAAAAGGGACAGACCAATCAGCCCCAGCATTTT. Amino acids: CAWTQKGQTNQPQHF.

The V gene is TRBV6-1, the J gene TRBJ2-5; the D is unclear. This CDR3 comprises 12 residues. V dropped 1 base and J dropped 6 bases, with 6 bases sitting between them. CDR1 MNHNS and CDR2 SASEGT come from the germline V gene. CDR3 sequence reads: CASSEVRKTQYF. The CDR3 DNA follows: TGTGCCAGCAGTGAAGTCAGAAAGACCCAGTACTTC.

Details on this clone: Other DNA sequences within the sample encode an identical CDR3. This rearrangement joins TRBV2 to TRBJ2-1; 7 bases are shared with TRBD1. The CDR3 runs 12 residues. The ends lost 6 bases at V and 6 bases at J; junction bases unmatched: 2. The germline gives CDR1 SNHLY, CDR2 FYNNEI. Here the CDR3 reads CASRGDSNEQFF. CDR3 sequence (DNA): TGTGCCAGCAGAGGGGACAGCAATGAGCAGTTCTTC. The complete variable domain, with remaining parts taken from reference TRBV2 and TRBJ2-1, reads EPEVTQTPSHQVTQMGQEVILRCVPISNHLYFYWYRQILGQKVEFLVSFYNNEISEKSEIFDDQFSVERPDGSNFTLKIRSTKLEDSAMYFCASRGDSNEQFFGPGTRLTVL.

The chain is built from TRBV5-1 and TRBJ1-1, with D tentatively TRBD1 (6 bases). This CDR3 is 19 amino acids long. Germline V gives CDR1 SGHRS, CDR2 YFSETQ. V lost 1 base, J lost 0 bases, and 22 bases lay in between. CDR3 loop: CASSLTLRGGTSLNTEAFF. The DNA for the CDR3 is TGCGCCAGCAGCTTGACGTTACGAGGGGGAACCAGTTTGAACACTGAAGCTTTCTTT.

The gene calls are TRBV23-1 and TRBJ1-5; a possible D gene is TRBD1 (6 bases). TRBV23-1 is sorted into the ORF group, with uncertain function. With 2 bases removed from V and 6 bases from J, the gap between germline ends came to 17 bases. The CDR3 totals 16 residues. The CDR3 loop reads CASSQVVQGGGQPQHF. CDR3 sequence (DNA): TGCGCCAGCAGTCAAGTCGTACAGGGCGGGGGTCAGCCCCAGCATTTT.

This clone was observed a few times. The chain couples TRBV5-1 to TRBJ1-2; TRBD1 agrees at 7 bases. CDR3 length: 14 residues. CDR1 is SGHRS and CDR2 is YFSETQ in the germline V gene. V lost 2 bases, J lost 4 bases, and 5 bases stayed unmatched. The CDR3 DNA is TGCGCCAGCAGCTTCGACGGGACAGTCTATGGCTACACCTTC. Its protein product is CASSFDGTVYGYTF.

CDR3 amino acids: CASSSGASGRTGELFF. DNA for the CDR3: TGCGCCAGCAGCTCCGGGGCTAGCGGGAGAACCGGGGAGCTGTTTTTT. This chain joins TRBV5-1 and TRBJ2-2; 10 bases align to TRBD2. The CDR3 covers 16 residues. The germline V gene has CDR1 SGHRS and CDR2 YFSETQ. J lost 5 bases, V lost 3 bases, and 7 bases had no gene match.

This chain joins TRBV7-3 and TRBJ2-6; 11 nucleotides line up with TRBD2. Germline V lookup: CDR1 SGHTA, CDR2 FQGTGA. CDR3 size: 17 residues. J lost 1 base, V lost 2 bases, and 1 base had no gene match. CDR3 DNA sequence: TGTGCCAGCAGCTTACTAGCGGGAGGTTCTGGGGCCAACGTCCTGACTTTC. Protein sequence: CASSLLAGGSGANVLTF.

This clone was counted once. The chain has TRBV29-1 and TRBJ1-4; TRBD1 aligns across 7 bases. Trimming took 7 bases from V and 3 from J; bases not matched to a gene: 5. In germline, CDR1 is SQVTM, CDR2 ANQGSEA. The CDR3 has 13 residues. The CDR3 DNA sequence: TGCAGCGCCGTGACAGGGCCTAATGAAAAACTGTTTTTT. It is translated as CSAVTGPNEKLFF.

This clone was seen once. This chain connects TRBV5-1 to TRBJ2-4; weak D call: TRBD2 (5 bases). Trimming removed 1 base from V and 6 bases from J, with 17 bases in between. The CDR3 covers 16 residues. Germline CDR1 reads SGHRS; CDR2 reads YFSETQ. The DNA of the CDR3 is TGCGCCAGCAGCTTGAGCGGCGGGTATGTGGGAAACATTCAGTACTTC. Translating it yields CASSLSGGYVGNIQYF.